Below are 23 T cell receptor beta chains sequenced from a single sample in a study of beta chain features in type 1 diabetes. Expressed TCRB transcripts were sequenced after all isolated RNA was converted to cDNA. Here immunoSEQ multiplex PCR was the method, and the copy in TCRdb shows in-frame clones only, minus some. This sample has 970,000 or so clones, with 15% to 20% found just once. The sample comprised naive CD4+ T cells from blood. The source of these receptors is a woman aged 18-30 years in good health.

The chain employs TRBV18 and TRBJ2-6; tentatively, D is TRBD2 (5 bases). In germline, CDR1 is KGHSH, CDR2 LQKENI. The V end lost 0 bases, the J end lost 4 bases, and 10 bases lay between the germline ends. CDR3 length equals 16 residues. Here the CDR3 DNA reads TGTGCCAGCTCACCACCGGGCGGGTCCGGGGCCAACGTCCTGACTTTC. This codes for CASSPPGGSGANVLTF.

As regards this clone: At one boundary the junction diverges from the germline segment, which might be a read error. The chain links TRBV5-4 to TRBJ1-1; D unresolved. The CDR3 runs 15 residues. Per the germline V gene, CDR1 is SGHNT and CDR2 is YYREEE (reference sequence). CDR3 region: CASSWGLAVNTEAFF. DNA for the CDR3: TGTGCCAGCAGCTGGGGTCTGGCGGTGAATACTGAAGCTTTCTTT.

The CDR3 DNA sequence: TGTGCCAGCAGCTTAAAAGTTGGGGGCACCGGGGAGCTGTTTTTT. This gives the protein CASSLKVGGTGELFF. The chain is built from TRBV7-3 and TRBJ2-2; D could derive from TRBD1 or TRBD2 (5 bases each). The CDR3 is made up of 15 amino acids. Looked up from germline, CDR1 is SGHTA and CDR2 is FQGTGA. V shed 1 base and J shed 4 bases, with 10 bases lying between them.

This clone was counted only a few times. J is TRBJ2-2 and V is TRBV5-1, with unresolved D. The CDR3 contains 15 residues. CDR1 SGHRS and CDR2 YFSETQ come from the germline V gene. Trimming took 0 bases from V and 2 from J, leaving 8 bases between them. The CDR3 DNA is TGCGCCAGCAGCTTGGAGGGCCGAAACACCGGGGAGCTGTTTTTT. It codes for CASSLEGRNTGELFF.

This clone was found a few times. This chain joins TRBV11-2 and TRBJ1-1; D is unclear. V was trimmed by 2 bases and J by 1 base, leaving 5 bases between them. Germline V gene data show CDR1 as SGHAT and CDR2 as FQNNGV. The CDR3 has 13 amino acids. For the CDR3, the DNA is TGTGCCAGCAGCTTAAAGTGGAACACTGAAGCTTTCTTT. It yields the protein CASSLKWNTEAFF.

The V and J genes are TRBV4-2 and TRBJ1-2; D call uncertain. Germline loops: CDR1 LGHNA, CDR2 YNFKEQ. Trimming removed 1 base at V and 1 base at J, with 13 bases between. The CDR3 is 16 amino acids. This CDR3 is CASSQARRQDNYGYTF. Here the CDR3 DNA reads TGTGCCAGCAGCCAAGCTCGAAGGCAGGATAACTATGGCTACACCTTC.

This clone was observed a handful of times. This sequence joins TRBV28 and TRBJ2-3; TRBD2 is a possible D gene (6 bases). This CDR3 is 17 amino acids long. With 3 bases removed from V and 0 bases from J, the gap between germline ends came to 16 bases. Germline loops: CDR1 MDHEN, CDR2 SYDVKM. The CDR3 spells CASSFPIAETSTDTQYF. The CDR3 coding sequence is TGTGCCAGCAGTTTCCCTATAGCGGAAACTAGCACAGATACGCAGTATTTT.

The CDR3: CASSSPATIKETQYF. CDR3 DNA sequence: TGTGCCAGCAGCAGCCCAGCGACCATAAAAGAGACCCAGTACTTC. The chain couples TRBV7-2 to TRBJ2-5; unclear D gene. Trimming pared 5 bases from V and 3 bases from J, leaving 16 bases between. In germline, CDR1 is SGHTA, CDR2 FQGNSA. The CDR3 spans 15 residues.

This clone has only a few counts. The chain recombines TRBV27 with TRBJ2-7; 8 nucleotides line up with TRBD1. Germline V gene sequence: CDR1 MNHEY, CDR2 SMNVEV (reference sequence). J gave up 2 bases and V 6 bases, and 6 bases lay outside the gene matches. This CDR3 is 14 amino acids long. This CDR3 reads CASRPGDRTYEQYF. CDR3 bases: TGTGCCAGCAGACCCGGGGACAGGACCTACGAGCAGTACTTC.

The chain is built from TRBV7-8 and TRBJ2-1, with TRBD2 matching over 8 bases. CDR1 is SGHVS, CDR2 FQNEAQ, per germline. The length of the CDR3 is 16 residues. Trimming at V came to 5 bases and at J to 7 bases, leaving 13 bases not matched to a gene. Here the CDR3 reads CASSPLRLAGLNEQFF. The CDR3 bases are TGTGCCAGCAGCCCGCTCCGGCTAGCGGGCCTAAATGAGCAGTTCTTC.

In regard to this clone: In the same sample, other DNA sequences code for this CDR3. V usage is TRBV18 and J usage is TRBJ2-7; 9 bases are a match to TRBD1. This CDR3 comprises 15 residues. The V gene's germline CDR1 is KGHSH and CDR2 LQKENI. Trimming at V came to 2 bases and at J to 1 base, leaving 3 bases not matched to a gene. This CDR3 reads CASSPGTGSSYEQYF. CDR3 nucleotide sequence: TGTGCCAGCTCACCAGGGACAGGGTCGTCCTACGAGCAGTACTTC. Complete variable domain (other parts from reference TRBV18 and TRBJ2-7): NAGVMQNPRHLVRRRGQEARLRCSPMKGHSHVYWYRQLPEEGLKFMVYLQKENIIDESGMPKERFSAEFPKEGPSILRIQQVVRGDSAAYFCASSPGTGSSYEQYFGPGTRLTVT.

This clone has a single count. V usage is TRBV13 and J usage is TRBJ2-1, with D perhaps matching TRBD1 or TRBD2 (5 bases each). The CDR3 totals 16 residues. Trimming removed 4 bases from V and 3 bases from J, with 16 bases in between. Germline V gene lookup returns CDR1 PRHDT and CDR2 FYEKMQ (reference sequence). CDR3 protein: CASSSNPGRDYNEQFF. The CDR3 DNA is TGTGCCAGCAGCTCGAACCCGGGACGGGACTACAATGAGCAGTTCTTC.

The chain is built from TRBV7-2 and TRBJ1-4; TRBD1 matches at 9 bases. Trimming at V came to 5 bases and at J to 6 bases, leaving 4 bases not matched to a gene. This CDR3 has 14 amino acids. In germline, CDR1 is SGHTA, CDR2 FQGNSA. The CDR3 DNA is TGTGCCAGCAGCCCGGGACAGGGATATGAAAAACTGTTTTTT. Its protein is CASSPGQGYEKLFF.

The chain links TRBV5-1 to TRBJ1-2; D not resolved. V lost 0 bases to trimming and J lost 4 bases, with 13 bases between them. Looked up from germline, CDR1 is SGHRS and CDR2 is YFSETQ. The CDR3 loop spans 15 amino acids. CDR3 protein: CASSLAPVQPYGYTF. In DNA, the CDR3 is TGCGCCAGCAGCTTGGCCCCGGTCCAACCCTATGGCTACACCTTC.

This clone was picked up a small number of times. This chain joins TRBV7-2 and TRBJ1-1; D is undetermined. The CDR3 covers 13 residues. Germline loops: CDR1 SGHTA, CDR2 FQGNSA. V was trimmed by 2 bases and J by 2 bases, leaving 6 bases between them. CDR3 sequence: CASSLMENTEAFF. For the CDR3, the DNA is TGTGCCAGCAGCTTAATGGAAAACACTGAAGCTTTCTTT.

This CDR3 is CASSLLYLGNTDTQYF. The DNA for the CDR3 is TGCGCCAGCAGCTTGCTGTATTTGGGAAACACAGATACGCAGTATTTT. V and J are TRBV5-1 and TRBJ2-3, with no clear D. Per germline, CDR1 SGHRS and CDR2 YFSETQ. The V end was cut by 1 base, the J end by 2 bases, with 14 bases between. This CDR3 spans 16 amino acids.

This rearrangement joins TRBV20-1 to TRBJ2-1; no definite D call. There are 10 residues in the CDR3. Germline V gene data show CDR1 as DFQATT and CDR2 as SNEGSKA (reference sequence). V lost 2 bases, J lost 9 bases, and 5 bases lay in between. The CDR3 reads CSARMVEQFF. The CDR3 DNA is TGCAGTGCTAGAATGGTTGAGCAGTTCTTC.

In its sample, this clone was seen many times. CDR3 coding DNA: TGTGCCGACGGGCGGCGGATCCACATAGATACGCAGTATTTT. Translated, it gives CADGRRIHIDTQYF. This chain uses TRBV10-3 with TRBJ2-3; D remains unclear. CDR3 length equals 14 residues. Germline lookup yields CDR1 ENHRY and CDR2 SYGVKD. The germline V and J ends were trimmed by 11 bases and 5 bases, with 20 bases remaining between them.

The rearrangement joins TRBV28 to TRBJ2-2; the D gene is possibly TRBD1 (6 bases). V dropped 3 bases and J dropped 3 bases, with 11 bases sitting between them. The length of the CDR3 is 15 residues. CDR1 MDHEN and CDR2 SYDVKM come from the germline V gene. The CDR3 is CASSLAGVDTGELFF. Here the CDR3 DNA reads TGTGCCAGCAGTTTGGCAGGGGTTGACACCGGGGAGCTGTTTTTT.

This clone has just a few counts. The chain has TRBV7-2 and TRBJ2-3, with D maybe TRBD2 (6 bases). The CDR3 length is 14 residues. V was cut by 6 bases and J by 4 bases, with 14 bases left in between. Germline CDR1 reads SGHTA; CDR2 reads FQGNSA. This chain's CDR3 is CASSLGGISDTQYF. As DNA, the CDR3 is TGTGCCAGCAGTCTCGGAGGGATTTCAGATACGCAGTATTTT.

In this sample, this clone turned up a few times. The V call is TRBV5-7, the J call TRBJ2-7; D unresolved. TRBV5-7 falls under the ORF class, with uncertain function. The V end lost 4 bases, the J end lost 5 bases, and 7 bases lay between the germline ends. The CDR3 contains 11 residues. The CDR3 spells CASSTDHEQYF. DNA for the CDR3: TGTGCCAGCAGCACCGATCACGAGCAGTACTTC.

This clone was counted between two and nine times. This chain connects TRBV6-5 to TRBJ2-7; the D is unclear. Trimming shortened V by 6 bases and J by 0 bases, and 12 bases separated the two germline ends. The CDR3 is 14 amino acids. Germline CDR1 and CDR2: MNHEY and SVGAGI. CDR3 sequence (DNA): TGTGCCAGCAGGCCTGAGTCAGGCTCCTACGAGCAGTACTTC. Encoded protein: CASRPESGSYEQYF.

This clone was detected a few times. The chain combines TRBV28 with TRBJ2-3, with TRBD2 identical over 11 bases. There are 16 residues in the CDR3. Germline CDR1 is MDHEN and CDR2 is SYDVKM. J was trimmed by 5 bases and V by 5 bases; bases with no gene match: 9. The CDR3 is CASSPPGTSGLDTQYF. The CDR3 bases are TGTGCCAGCAGTCCCCCCGGGACTAGCGGTTTAGATACGCAGTATTTT.